These 21 T cell receptor beta chains were sequenced from one sample in a study of healthy donors' naive CD4 and CD8 T cells. Starting from roughly 0.55 ug of total RNA, TCR libraries were made with linear amplification. TCRdb recomputed calls from the reads with MiXCR, one row per CDR3 protein. The repertoire holds approximately 200,000 distinct CDR3 sequences, under 85% seen once, with around 2% in the top ten. Sequencing was done on a sample of naive CD4+ and CD8+ T cells sorted from blood, pooled from several donors. Every receptor here comes from a pool of human donors in good health; the sample pools cells from several healthy donors.

This clonotype has more than one count but fewer than ten. The chain employs TRBV27 and TRBJ1-1; the D gene is possibly TRBD1 (5 bases). V lost 1 base to trimming and J lost 1 base, with 10 bases between them. In germline, CDR1 is MNHEY, CDR2 SMNVEV (reference sequence). The CDR3 totals 15 residues. The CDR3 sequence: CASSLFIGTNTEAFF. CDR3 coding DNA: TGTGCCAGCAGTTTATTTATCGGGACGAACACTGAAGCTTTCTTT.

CDR3 DNA sequence: TGTGCCAGTAGTACTAGCGGGTACTACAATGAGCAGTTCTTC. Encoded protein: CASSTSGYYNEQFF. V and J are TRBV19 and TRBJ2-1, with 8 bases lining up with TRBD2. Germline V CDR1 and CDR2: LNHDA, SQIVND (reference sequence). Trimming at V came to 4 bases and at J to 3 bases, leaving 2 bases not matched to a gene. This CDR3 has 14 residues.

V usage is TRBV19 and J usage is TRBJ2-7; 9 nucleotides line up with TRBD1. Germline V lookup: CDR1 LNHDA, CDR2 SQIVND (reference sequence). V lost 4 bases to trimming and J lost 3 bases; unmatched junction nucleotides: 4. The CDR3 is 14 residues long. The DNA of the CDR3 is TGTGCCAGTAGTAGCCGGGACAGGGTCTACGAGCAGTACTTC. It translates to CASSSRDRVYEQYF.

The chain carries TRBV7-8 and TRBJ2-1; perhaps TRBD2 as D (5 bases). CDR1 and CDR2 (germline): SGHVS, FQNEAQ. The length of the CDR3 is 16 residues. Trimming left V 8 bases short and J 0 bases short, with 17 bases between. The CDR3 coding sequence is TGTGCCAGCTGTAGCGTGACTTCCAGCTCCTACAATGAGCAGTTCTTC. Its translation is CASCSVTSSSYNEQFF.

The rearrangement uses TRBV29-1 and TRBJ1-1; possible D gene TRBD1, 5 bases. Between the trimmed V and J ends, which lost 3 bases and 9 bases, there was a span of 8 bases. There are 10 residues in the CDR3. The germline CDR1 and CDR2 sequences are SQVTM and ANQGSEA. This CDR3 reads CSVERGQAFF. The DNA of the CDR3 is TGCAGCGTTGAGAGGGGACAAGCTTTCTTT.

This clonotype occurred once. This chain uses TRBV18 with TRBJ2-3, with a weak D call TRBD2 (6 bases). Germline V gene data show CDR1 as KGHSH and CDR2 as LQKENI. CDR3 length: 15 residues. Trimming left V 0 bases short and J 4 bases short, with 11 bases between. The chain's CDR3 is CASSPPTRRADTQYF. CDR3 DNA sequence: TGTGCCAGCTCACCACCCACCCGGAGGGCAGATACGCAGTATTTT.

The rearrangement joins TRBV27 to TRBJ1-6; D might be TRBD1 (5 bases). Germline V gives CDR1 MNHEY, CDR2 SMNVEV (reference sequence). Trimming removed 5 bases at V and 10 bases at J, with 18 bases between. The CDR3 runs 15 residues. The CDR3 DNA reads TGTGCCAGCAGTCTCGCCGGGACCCTCGGGTCACCCCTCCACTTT. This sequence encodes CASSLAGTLGSPLHF.

This clonotype was observed a handful of times. The V and J genes are TRBV30 and TRBJ2-5; the match to TRBD1 covers 10 bases. The V segment lost 0 bases and the J segment 5 bases; nucleotides outside the gene matches: 3. CDR3 length: 14 amino acids. Germline CDR1 and CDR2: GTSNPN and SVGIG (reference sequence). The CDR3 loop is CAWSVDRGLETQYF. The CDR3 DNA follows: TGTGCCTGGAGTGTAGACAGGGGGCTGGAGACCCAGTACTTC.

The chain uses TRBV29-1 and TRBJ1-1, with TRBD1 matching 8 bases. The germline V gene has CDR1 SQVTM and CDR2 ANQGSEA. The CDR3 covers 15 residues. With 1 base clipped from V and 5 bases from J, the junction kept 9 bases outside the gene matches. This chain's CDR3 is CSVEAEDRVGTEAFF. The CDR3 DNA is TGCAGCGTTGAAGCGGAGGACAGGGTTGGGACTGAAGCTTTCTTT.

The chain uses TRBV29-1 and TRBJ2-3; TRBD2 matches at 8 bases. The germline V gene encodes CDR1 SQVTM and CDR2 ANQGSEA. Trimming removed 5 bases from V and 4 bases from J; junction bases left unmatched: 2. There are 12 residues in the CDR3. The CDR3 sequence is CSVSLAADTQYF. The CDR3 DNA follows: TGCAGCGTTTCACTAGCGGCAGATACGCAGTATTTT.

This clonotype has just one count. The chain joins TRBV29-1 to TRBJ2-5; 7 bases line up with TRBD1. Looked up from germline, CDR1 is SQVTM and CDR2 is ANQGSEA. The CDR3 totals 13 residues. Trimming took 4 bases from V and 5 from J; bases not matched to a gene: 7. The CDR3 nucleotides are TGCAGCGTTGTTCCGACAGGGTTGGAGACCCAGTACTTC. Its translation is CSVVPTGLETQYF. The whole variable domain, filled in from reference TRBV29-1 and TRBJ2-5, reads SAVISQKPSRDICQRGTSLTIQCQVDSQVTMMFWYRQQPGQSLTLIATANQGSEATYESGFVIDKFPISRPNLTFSTLTVSNMSPEDSSIYLCSVVPTGLETQYFGPGTRLLVL.

The V and J genes are TRBV20-1 and TRBJ1-3, with D possibly TRBD1 on 5 matching bases. V lost 1 base, J lost 0 bases, and 16 bases lay in between. Germline V gene sequence: CDR1 DFQATT, CDR2 SNEGSKA (reference sequence). This CDR3 comprises 17 residues. The CDR3 here is CSARAEGPHFSGNTIYF. For the CDR3, the DNA is TGCAGTGCTAGAGCGGAGGGACCCCATTTCTCTGGAAACACCATATATTTT.

The rearrangement uses TRBV19 and TRBJ1-2; weak D call: TRBD1 (5 bases). This CDR3 contains 14 residues. Between the trimmed V and J ends, which lost 3 bases and 5 bases, there was a span of 13 bases. Germline CDR1 reads LNHDA; CDR2 reads SQIVND (reference sequence). The DNA of the CDR3 is TGTGCCAGTAGTATGGGCAGGGTCGGGTATGGCTACACCTTC. This gives the protein CASSMGRVGYGYTF.

The J gene is TRBJ1-1, the V gene TRBV29-1; D is perhaps TRBD1 (5 bases). Trimming stripped 5 bases from V and 4 bases from J, with 11 bases between. The CDR3 length is 12 residues. Germline-derived CDR1 and CDR2 are SQVTM and ANQGSEA. CDR3 in amino acids: CSVFPGGTEAFF. CDR3 DNA sequence: TGCAGCGTTTTCCCCGGGGGCACTGAAGCTTTCTTT. Full variable domain (missing parts from reference TRBV29-1 and TRBJ1-1): SAVISQKPSRDICQRGTSLTIQCQVDSQVTMMFWYRQQPGQSLTLIATANQGSEATYESGFVIDKFPISRPNLTFSTLTVSNMSPEDSSIYLCSVFPGGTEAFFGQGTRLTVV.

J is TRBJ2-7 and V is TRBV12-3 or TRBV12-4, with TRBD2 as a possible D gene (5 bases). This CDR3 is 13 amino acids long. V lost 2 bases and J 6 bases, leaving 11 bases between the germline ends. The CDR3 here is CASSLLAGVEQYF. The CDR3 region has the DNA TGTGCCAGCAGTTTACTCGCCGGGGTCGAGCAGTACTTC.

CDR3 residues: CASGLVQKETQYF. CDR3 nucleotides: TGTGCTAGTGGTTTGGTACAGAAAGAGACCCAGTACTTC. The V gene is TRBV12-5, the J gene TRBJ2-5; D unclear. With 0 bases removed from V and 3 bases from J, the gap between germline ends came to 5 bases. CDR3 size: 13 residues. The germline V gene has CDR1 LGHNT and CDR2 FRNRAP.

This chain connects TRBV27 to TRBJ1-5; 7 bases map to TRBD1. Germline-derived CDR1 and CDR2 are MNHEY and SMNVEV (reference sequence). V trimming: 4 bases; J trimming: 1 base; junction bases outside the gene matches: 7. The CDR3 loop spans 16 amino acids. In DNA form, the CDR3 reads TGTGCCAGCAGTTCTAAACAGGGGTTAAGCAATCAGCCCCAGCATTTT. Residues: CASSSKQGLSNQPQHF.

The V call is TRBV2, the J call TRBJ1-2, with 9 bases that match TRBD1. The CDR3 contains 14 residues. Unmatched junction bases numbered 10, after V lost 6 bases and J lost 8 bases. Germline CDR1 is SNHLY and CDR2 is FYNNEI. The CDR3 loop is CASSATGTGMGYTF. CDR3 DNA: TGTGCCAGCAGCGCGACCGGGACAGGGATGGGCTACACCTTC.

The rearrangement uses TRBV6-5 and TRBJ2-5, with D possibly matching TRBD1 (6 bases). Germline V gene lookup returns CDR1 MNHEY and CDR2 SVGAGI. With 5 bases removed from V and 3 bases from J, the gap between germline ends came to 13 bases. The CDR3 length is 14 residues. The CDR3 DNA sequence: TGTGCCAGCAGTGAAATCCCAGGGGAAGAGACCCAGTACTTC. The encoded protein is CASSEIPGEETQYF.

The rearrangement links TRBV19 to TRBJ1-5; 7 bases agree with TRBD1. CDR1 and CDR2 (germline): LNHDA, SQIVND (reference sequence). CDR3 size: 15 residues. V lost 5 bases and J lost 0; bases outside the gene matches: 4. The CDR3 is CASSRQGYSNQPQHF. The CDR3, as DNA: TGTGCCAGTAGTCGACAGGGTTATAGCAATCAGCCCCAGCATTTT.

The CDR3 sequence is CSVVGMDTEAFF. CDR3 coding DNA: TGCAGCGTTGTCGGGATGGACACTGAAGCTTTCTTT. The chain links TRBV29-1 to TRBJ1-1; no clear D. Germline assignment: CDR1 SQVTM and CDR2 ANQGSEA. V lost 4 bases and J 3 bases, leaving 9 bases between the germline ends. CDR3 length: 12 residues.